One and the same sample provided the 22 T cell receptor beta chains below, sequenced in a study of vaccination effects on CD4 cells after COVID-19. With the ViraFEST assay, the study expanded antigen-specific CD4+ T cells using viral peptide pools, then sequenced them. Subsequent to 10 days of culture, CD4+ T cells were isolated. No antigen has been assigned to these receptors. Data came from immunoSEQ multiplex PCR; TCRdb stores just in-frame clones and leaves some out. The data show around 79,000 clones, with around 74% seen just once and roughly 1.9% held by the top ten. This material consisted of CD4+ T cells from PBMCs cultured with HCoV-229E spike peptides, taken before COVID-19 vaccination. The origin of the receptors is a human donor who received a COVID-19 vaccine.

The chain has TRBV7-3 and TRBJ2-7; D may correspond to TRBD1 or TRBD2 (5 bases each). The CDR3 contains 17 residues. V shed 2 bases and J shed 4 bases, with 21 bases lying between them. The V gene's germline CDR1 is SGHTA and CDR2 FQGTGA. CDR3 sequence reads: CASSLVSGASGLYEQYV. DNA of the CDR3: TGTGCCAGCAGCTTAGTCTCGGGCGCTTCGGGGCTTTACGAGCAGTACGTC.

The chain is built from TRBV5-1 and TRBJ2-1; TRBD2 aligns across 7 bases. The CDR3 is made up of 15 amino acids. Germline loops: CDR1 SGHRS, CDR2 YFSETQ. J gave up 7 bases and V 0 bases, and 7 bases lay outside the gene matches. The CDR3 DNA reads TGCGCCAGCAGCTTGGACGCAGCGGGGTTAAATGAGCAGTTCTTC. It codes for CASSLDAAGLNEQFF.

V gene TRBV24-1 combines with J gene TRBJ2-5; D not certain. The CDR3 totals 14 residues. V gave up 6 bases and J gave up 4 bases, with 14 bases separating them. In germline, CDR1 is KGHDR, CDR2 SFDVKD. The CDR3 DNA reads as TGTGCCACCAGTCCGGGTTGGGGTGCAGAGACCCAGTACTTC. This gives the protein CATSPGWGAETQYF.

This rearrangement joins TRBV4-2 to TRBJ2-3, with D perhaps given as TRBD1 or TRBD2 (7 bases each). Trimming left V 1 base short and J 1 base short, with 15 bases between. The CDR3 loop spans 17 amino acids. Germline V CDR1 and CDR2: LGHNA, YNFKEQ. This chain's CDR3 is CASSQVQGGLGTDTQYF. CDR3 nucleotide sequence: TGTGCCAGCAGCCAAGTTCAGGGGGGGCTCGGCACAGATACGCAGTATTTT.

The gene calls are TRBV7-2 and TRBJ1-4; D not certain. CDR3 length equals 14 residues. The V end was cut by 0 bases, the J end by 4 bases, with 6 bases between. The germline V gene has CDR1 SGHTA and CDR2 FQGNSA. Written as DNA, the CDR3 is TGTGCCAGCAGCTTAGCCGGCCTTAATGAAAAACTGTTTTTT. Encoded protein: CASSLAGLNEKLFF.

This rearrangement joins TRBV28 to TRBJ2-3, with D unresolved. The CDR3 totals 14 residues. CDR1 and CDR2 from the germline V gene are MDHEN and SYDVKM. V was trimmed by 8 bases and J by 2 bases, leaving 14 bases between them. This chain's CDR3 is CASLNSGFTDTQYF. The CDR3 DNA reads as TGTGCCAGCCTTAACAGTGGATTCACAGATACGCAGTATTTT.

The V call is TRBV10-3, the J call TRBJ2-5; 9 bases are shared with TRBD1. The length of the CDR3 is 14 residues. V shed 5 bases and J 5 bases; nucleotides not matched to a gene: 6. Germline V lookup: CDR1 ENHRY, CDR2 SYGVKD. DNA for the CDR3: TGTGCCATCAGTATACAGGGGGCGGGGGAGACCCAGTACTTC. Its protein is CAISIQGAGETQYF.

V is TRBV12-3 or TRBV12-4 and J is TRBJ1-5; D uncertain. Trimming removed 3 bases from V and 10 bases from J, with 10 bases in between. The length of the CDR3 is 12 residues. CDR3 coding DNA: TGTGCCAGCAGTTTCTCGGGAATTCCCCAGCATTTT. Its translation is CASSFSGIPQHF.

This clone was counted a single time. V gene TRBV19 combines with J gene TRBJ2-1; D tentatively fits TRBD1 or TRBD2 (5 bases each). Germline loops: CDR1 LNHDA, CDR2 SQIVND (reference sequence). CDR3 length: 16 residues. Trimming pared 4 bases from V and 2 bases from J, leaving 15 bases between. In DNA form, the CDR3 reads TGTGCCAGTAGTAGATCCGGGACCTCTACCTACAATGAGCAGTTCTTC. Translating it yields CASSRSGTSTYNEQFF.

V is TRBV18 and J is TRBJ1-3; the D is unclear. The V gene lost 3 bases and the J gene lost 7 bases, with 13 bases spanning the gap. The CDR3 runs to 14 residues. Germline values: CDR1 KGHSH, CDR2 LQKENI. The CDR3 reads CASSPGGSGNTIYF. The CDR3 nucleotides are TGTGCCAGCTCACCGGGAGGGAGCGGGAACACCATATATTTT.

J is TRBJ1-3 and V is TRBV5-1; tentative D call: TRBD1 (6 bases). The CDR3 runs to 15 residues. Trimming pared 4 bases from V and 4 bases from J, leaving 15 bases between. CDR1 is SGHRS and CDR2 is YFSETQ in the germline V gene. The CDR3 sequence is CASSPSTGTGNTIYF. The CDR3 DNA reads as TGCGCCAGCAGCCCCTCGACCGGGACAGGAAACACCATATATTTT.

The CDR3, as DNA: TGTGCCAGCAGCAGACTAGCGGGGGGGAACAACGAGCAGTACGTC. Its protein product is CASSRLAGGNNEQYV. The chain employs TRBV6-5 and TRBJ2-7, with 14 bases aligning to TRBD2. Germline V gene lookup returns CDR1 MNHEY and CDR2 SVGAGI. The CDR3 is 15 amino acids. The V and J ends lost 6 bases and 5 bases, in that order; junction bases with no gene match: 6.

The chain links TRBV28 to TRBJ2-7; 12 positions match TRBD2. Trimming removed 6 bases from V and 6 bases from J; junction bases left unmatched: 9. Per germline, CDR1 MDHEN and CDR2 SYDVKM. The CDR3 runs to 15 residues. CDR3 in DNA: TGTGCCAGCAGACAAATCGGGACTAGCGGGCGCGAGCAGTACGTC. This translates into CASRQIGTSGREQYV.

The chain couples TRBV5-5 to TRBJ1-3; TRBD1 aligns across 8 bases. V shed 4 bases, J shed 4 bases, and the junction held 7 bases outside the gene matches. CDR1 SGHKS and CDR2 YYEKEE come from the germline V gene (reference sequence). The CDR3 length is 15 residues. CDR3 protein: CASSATTGVGNTIYF. In nucleotides, the CDR3 is TGTGCCAGCAGCGCCACGACAGGGGTAGGAAACACCATATATTTT.

The chain uses TRBV7-9 and TRBJ2-2, with D hard to call. Per the germline V gene, CDR1 is SEHNR and CDR2 is FQNEAQ (reference sequence). The length of the CDR3 is 14 residues. Trimming removed 5 bases from V and 5 bases from J, with 12 bases in between. The CDR3 here is CASSTGIHTGELFF. For the CDR3, the DNA is TGTGCCAGCAGCACCGGCATCCATACCGGGGAGCTGTTTTTT.

This chain uses TRBV4-1 with TRBJ1-4; 7 bases are a match to TRBD1. J was trimmed by 6 bases and V by 2 bases; bases with no gene match: 9. The V gene's germline CDR1 is MGHRA and CDR2 YSYEKL. CDR3 length: 16 residues. The chain's CDR3 is CASSQRTGVGDEKLFF. The CDR3, as DNA: TGCGCCAGCAGCCAACGAACAGGGGTAGGGGATGAAAAACTGTTTTTT.

This clone was detected only a few times. The V and J genes are TRBV27 and TRBJ2-1; 11 positions match TRBD2. Germline V gene data show CDR1 as MNHEY and CDR2 as SMNVEV (reference sequence). The CDR3 runs to 18 residues. V lost 4 bases and J lost 10; bases outside the gene matches: 18. DNA for the CDR3: TGTGCCAGCAGTTCGCTAGCGGGGGGCCCTACAATGTTTGTGGAGCAGTTCTTC. It yields the protein CASSSLAGGPTMFVEQFF.

This chain links TRBV12-3 or TRBV12-4 with TRBJ1-2; D is unclear. The V end was cut by 3 bases, the J end by 3 bases, with 8 bases between. This CDR3 is built from 13 residues. The CDR3 region is CASSLGRDYGYTF. DNA for the CDR3: TGTGCCAGCAGTTTGGGTAGGGACTATGGCTACACCTTC.

The V gene is TRBV7-8, the J gene TRBJ2-1; the D gene could be TRBD1 or TRBD2 (5 bases each). Trimming stripped 2 bases from V and 2 bases from J, with 10 bases between. This CDR3 has 15 amino acids. Germline V gene lookup returns CDR1 SGHVS and CDR2 FQNEAQ. Here the CDR3 DNA reads TGTGCCAGCAGCTTAAGTTTGGGACCCTACAATGAGCAGTTCTTC. This codes for CASSLSLGPYNEQFF.

This chain uses TRBV5-1 with TRBJ2-5, with D unresolved. Trimming cost V 0 bases and J 1 base, with 10 bases left between them. The CDR3 is made up of 15 amino acids. Germline V gene data show CDR1 as SGHRS and CDR2 as YFSETQ. In nucleotides, the CDR3 is TGCGCCAGCAGCTTGGGGCAGCTCCGCCAAGAGACCCAGTACTTC. As protein: CASSLGQLRQETQYF.

The gene calls are TRBV5-1 and TRBJ2-3; weak D call: TRBD1 (6 bases). Germline CDR1 reads SGHRS; CDR2 reads YFSETQ. This CDR3 has 16 residues. Trimming cost V 5 bases and J 6 bases, with 22 bases left between them. The CDR3 DNA reads TGCGCCAGCAGTGTGGTGGGGGCGCAAAGAACGGATACGCAGTATTTT. It codes for CASSVVGAQRTDTQYF. Full variable domain (outside the CDR3, taken from reference TRBV5-1 and TRBJ2-3): KAGVTQTPRYLIKTRGQQVTLSCSPISGHRSVSWYQQTPGQGLQFLFEYFSETQRNKGNFPGRFSGRQFSNSRSEMNVSTLELGDSALYLCASSVVGAQRTDTQYFGPGTRLTVL.

The CDR3 here is CASSVAADYQETQYF. The CDR3 nucleotides are TGTGCCAGCAGCGTAGCGGCAGACTACCAAGAGACCCAGTACTTC. The genes are TRBV9 and TRBJ2-5; D gene ambiguous. V was pared by 0 bases and J by 0 bases, with 9 bases between. In germline, CDR1 is SGDLS, CDR2 YYNGEE. CDR3 length equals 15 residues.